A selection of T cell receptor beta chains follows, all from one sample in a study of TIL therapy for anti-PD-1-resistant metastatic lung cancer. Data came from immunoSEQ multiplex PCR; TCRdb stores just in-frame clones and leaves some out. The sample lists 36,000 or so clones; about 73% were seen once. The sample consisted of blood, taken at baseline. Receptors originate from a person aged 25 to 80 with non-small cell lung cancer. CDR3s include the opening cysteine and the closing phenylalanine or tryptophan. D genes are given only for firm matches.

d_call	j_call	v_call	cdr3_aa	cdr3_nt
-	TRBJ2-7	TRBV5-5	CASSQGWSSYEQYF	TGTGCCAGCAGCCAAGGGTGGAGCTCCTACGAGCAGTACTTC
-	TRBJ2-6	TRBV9	CASSVGWSGANVLTF	TGTGCCAGCAGCGTAGGCTGGTCTGGGGCCAACGTCCTGACTTTC
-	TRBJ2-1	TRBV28	CASSLVNSGVMNEQFF	TGTGCCAGCAGTCTCGTAAACTCGGGGGTTATGAATGAGCAGTTCTTC
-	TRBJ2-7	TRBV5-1	CASSFDGYEQYF	TGCGCCAGCAGCTTTGACGGCTACGAGCAGTACTTC
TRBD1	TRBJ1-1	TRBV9	CASSVEGQGLTEAFF	TGTGCCAGCAGCGTAGAGGGACAGGGATTAACTGAAGCTTTCTTT
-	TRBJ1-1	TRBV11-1	CASSPPGQVNTEAFF	TGTGCCAGCAGCCCCCCGGGACAAGTGAACACTGAAGCTTTCTTT
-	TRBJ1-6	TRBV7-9	CASSRTRQANSPLHF	TGTGCCAGCAGCCGCACCCGACAGGCGAATTCACCCCTCCACTTT
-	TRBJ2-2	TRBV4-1	CASSPGPNTGELFF	TGCGCCAGCAGCCCCGGGCCTAACACCGGGGAGCTGTTTTTT
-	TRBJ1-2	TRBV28	CASSLRVSGSYGYTF	TGTGCCAGCAGTTTACGTGTATCGGGTTCATATGGCTACACCTTC
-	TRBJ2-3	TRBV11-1	CASRKGVRSSTDTQYF	TGTGCCAGCAGGAAGGGTGTCAGGTCTAGCACAGATACGCAGTATTTT
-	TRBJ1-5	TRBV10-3	CAISESTGVIGQPQHF	TGTGCCATCAGTGAGTCGACGGGGGTGATCGGGCAGCCCCAGCATTTT